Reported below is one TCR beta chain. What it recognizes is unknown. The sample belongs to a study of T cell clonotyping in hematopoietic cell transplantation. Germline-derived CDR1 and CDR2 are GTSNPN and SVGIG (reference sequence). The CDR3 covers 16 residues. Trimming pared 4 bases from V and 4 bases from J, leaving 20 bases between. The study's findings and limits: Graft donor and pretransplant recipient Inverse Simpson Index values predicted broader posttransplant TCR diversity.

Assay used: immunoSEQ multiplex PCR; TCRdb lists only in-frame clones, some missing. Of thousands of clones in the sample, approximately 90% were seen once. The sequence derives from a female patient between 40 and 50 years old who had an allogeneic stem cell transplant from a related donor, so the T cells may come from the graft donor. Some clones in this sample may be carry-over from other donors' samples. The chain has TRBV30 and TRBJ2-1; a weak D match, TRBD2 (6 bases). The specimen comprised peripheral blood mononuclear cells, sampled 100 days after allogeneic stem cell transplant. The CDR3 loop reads CAWTHRTGREYNEQFF. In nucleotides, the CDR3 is TGTGCCTGGACCCATCGGACTGGGCGGGAATACAATGAGCAGTTCTTC.